This paragraph covers one T cell receptor beta chain sequence. Its antigen remains unknown. This entry comes from a study of T cells after yellow fever vaccination. Study conclusions and caveats: Overall, a small share of clonotypes was seen in both CD4 and CD8 compartments. Peak timing came faster in the weaker secondary response, day 5 versus 15. In post-booster samples, most primary-vaccination clones reappeared (roughly 96% CD4, roughly 90% CD8).

Making TCR cDNA involved 5'RACE template switching, which added UMIs and a universal primer site. TCRdb processed the 5' RACE reads anew with MiXCR; each CDR3 protein has one entry. This sample has some 350,000 distinct CDR3 sequences, with 4% found just once. This sequence was found in a man aged 18 to 35 who received the YFV17D yellow fever vaccine. Here the sequenced sample was PBMCs, taken 5 days after the yellow fever booster vaccination.

CDR3: CASSLGVPDTQYF. The CDR3, as DNA: TGTGCCAGCAGCTTGGGGGTCCCAGATACGCAGTATTTT. The V gene is TRBV5-6, the J gene TRBJ2-3; D unclear. Germline assignment: CDR1 SGHDT and CDR2 YYEEEE. The CDR3 is made up of 13 amino acids. Trimming removed 0 bases from V and 4 bases from J, with 6 bases in between.